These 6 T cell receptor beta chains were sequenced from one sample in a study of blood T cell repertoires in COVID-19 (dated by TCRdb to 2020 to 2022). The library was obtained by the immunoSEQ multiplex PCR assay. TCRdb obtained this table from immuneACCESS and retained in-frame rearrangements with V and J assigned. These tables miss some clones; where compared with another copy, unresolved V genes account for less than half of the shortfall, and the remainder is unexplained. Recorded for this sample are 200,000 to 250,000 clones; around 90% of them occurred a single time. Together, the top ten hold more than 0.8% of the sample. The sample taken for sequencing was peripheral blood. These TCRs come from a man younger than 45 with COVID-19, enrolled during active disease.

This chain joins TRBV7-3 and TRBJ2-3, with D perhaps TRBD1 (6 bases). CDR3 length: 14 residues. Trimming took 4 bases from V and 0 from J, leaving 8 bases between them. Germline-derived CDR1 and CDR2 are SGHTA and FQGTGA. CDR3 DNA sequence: TGTGCCAGCAGCTCGACAGGCAGCACAGATACGCAGTATTTT. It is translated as CASSSTGSTDTQYF.

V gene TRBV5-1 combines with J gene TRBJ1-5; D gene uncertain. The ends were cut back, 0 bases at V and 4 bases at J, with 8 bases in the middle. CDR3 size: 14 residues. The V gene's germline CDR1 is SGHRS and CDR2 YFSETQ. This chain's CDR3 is CASSLDPGNQPQHF. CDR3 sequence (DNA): TGCGCCAGCAGCTTGGACCCGGGGAATCAGCCCCAGCATTTT.

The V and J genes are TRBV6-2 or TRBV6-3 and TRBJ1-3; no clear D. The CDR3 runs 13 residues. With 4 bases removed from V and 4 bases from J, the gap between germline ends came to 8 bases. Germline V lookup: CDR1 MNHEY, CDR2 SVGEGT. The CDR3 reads CASSLELGNTIYF. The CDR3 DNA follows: TGTGCCAGCAGTTTGGAGCTGGGAAACACCATATATTTT.

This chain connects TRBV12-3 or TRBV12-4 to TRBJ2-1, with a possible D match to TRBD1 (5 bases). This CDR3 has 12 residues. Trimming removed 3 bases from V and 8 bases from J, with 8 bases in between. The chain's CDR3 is CASSFRVDEQFF. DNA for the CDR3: TGTGCCAGCAGTTTCAGGGTCGATGAGCAGTTCTTC.

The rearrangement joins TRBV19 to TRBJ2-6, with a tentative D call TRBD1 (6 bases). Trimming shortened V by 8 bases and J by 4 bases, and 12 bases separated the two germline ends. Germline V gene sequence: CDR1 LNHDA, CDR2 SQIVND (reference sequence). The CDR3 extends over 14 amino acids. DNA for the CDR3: TGTGCCAGTGGACAGTCCCCCGGGGCCAACGTCCTGACTTTC. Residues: CASGQSPGANVLTF.

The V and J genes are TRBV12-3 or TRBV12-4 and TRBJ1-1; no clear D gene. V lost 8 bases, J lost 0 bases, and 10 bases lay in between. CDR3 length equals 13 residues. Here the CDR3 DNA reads TGTGCCAGCTCGGAGGGAATGAACACTGAAGCTTTCTTT. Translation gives CASSEGMNTEAFF.